One and the same sample provided the 8 T cell receptor beta chains below, sequenced in a study of CD8+ T cells in alopecia areata (dated by TCRdb to the late 2010s). The receptor library was made with the immunoSEQ multiplex PCR assay. RNA was extracted from all samples and reverse transcribed into cDNA as template for TCR sequencing. Drawn from immuneACCESS, this table holds only the in-frame rearrangements with V and J called that TCRdb kept. Clones are partly lost; checked studies trace under half to an unresolved V gene and leave the rest unexplained. The sample records under 300,000 clones, around 67% of which are singletons. More than 0.95% of the sample is taken by the ten largest. The time point tag for this specimen amounts to: baseline before oral tofacitinib. This specimen consisted of CD4+ T cells sorted from blood, obtained at week 0. The receptors stem from a human donor with alopecia areata.

The V and J genes are TRBV27 and TRBJ2-7; possibly TRBD2 for D (5 bases). There are 13 residues in the CDR3. Trimming removed 3 bases from V and 4 bases from J, with 10 bases in between. CDR1 MNHEY and CDR2 SMNVEV come from the germline V gene (reference sequence). CDR3 protein: CASSFGGKYEQYF. Written as DNA, the CDR3 is TGTGCCAGCAGTTTCGGAGGCAAGTACGAGCAGTACTTC.

The chain combines TRBV29-1 with TRBJ2-5; 9 bases fit TRBD2. There are 12 residues in the CDR3. Unmatched junction bases numbered 2, after V lost 4 bases and J lost 5 bases. CDR1 and CDR2 (germline): SQVTM, ANQGSEA. CDR3 protein: CSVALAGETQYF. Written as DNA, the CDR3 is TGCAGCGTTGCTCTAGCGGGGGAGACCCAGTACTTC.

V usage is TRBV30 and J usage is TRBJ1-1; maybe TRBD1 (5 bases). CDR1 GTSNPN and CDR2 SVGIG come from the germline V gene (reference sequence). The V end was cut by 0 bases, the J end by 7 bases, with 12 bases between. The CDR3 loop spans 13 amino acids. As DNA, the CDR3 is TGTGCCTGGAGTGTAAAGGGGACCGGTGAAGCTTTCTTT. Its translation is CAWSVKGTGEAFF.

J is TRBJ2-7 and V is TRBV15; tentatively, D is TRBD2 (6 bases). Germline CDR1 LNHNV, CDR2 YYDKDF (reference sequence). V lost 2 bases and J lost 5, with 10 bases in between. The CDR3 has 13 residues. CDR3 DNA sequence: TGTGCCACCAGCAGACGCGGGGCGCACGAGCAGTACTTC. Its protein product is CATSRRGAHEQYF.

The chain couples TRBV29-1 to TRBJ2-5; D unresolved. The CDR3 is 13 amino acids. V lost 4 bases and J lost 2, with 11 bases in between. Germline V CDR1 and CDR2: SQVTM, ANQGSEA. This CDR3 reads CSVVGFRQETQYF. In DNA form, the CDR3 reads TGCAGCGTTGTGGGGTTTCGGCAAGAGACCCAGTACTTC.

This sequence joins TRBV19 and TRBJ1-1; the D is unclear. Germline CDR1 reads LNHDA; CDR2 reads SQIVND (reference sequence). The CDR3 spans 15 residues. The ends were cut back, 4 bases at V and 3 bases at J, with 15 bases in the middle. The CDR3 DNA reads as TGTGCCAGTAGTAGTCTCTCGGGGATATACACTGAAGCTTTCTTT. This codes for CASSSLSGIYTEAFF.

J is TRBJ2-7 and V is TRBV5-1; 7 positions agree with TRBD1. V was pared by 0 bases and J by 3 bases, with 9 bases of the junction left unmatched. In germline, CDR1 is SGHRS, CDR2 YFSETQ. The CDR3 covers 16 residues. CDR3 in amino acids: CASSLAPAGGFYEQYF. The CDR3 DNA follows: TGCGCCAGCAGCTTGGCCCCGGCAGGGGGATTCTACGAGCAGTACTTC.

The genes are TRBV15 and TRBJ1-5, with D uncertain. This CDR3 has 15 amino acids. Germline values: CDR1 LNHNV, CDR2 YYDKDF (reference sequence). V was shortened by 0 bases and J by 4 bases, with 10 bases between the two germline ends. The CDR3 sequence: CATSRDGQVNQPQHF. The CDR3 DNA reads TGTGCCACCAGCAGAGATGGCCAGGTAAATCAGCCCCAGCATTTT.